The rows below give T cell receptor beta chains drawn from one sample of a study of blood T cell repertoires in COVID-19. Profiled with immunoSEQ multiplex PCR; TCRdb holds only in-frame clones, not every one. This sample has roughly 200,000 clones, with approximately 86% found just once. Sequencing was done on a sample of peripheral blood. These receptors came from a woman aged 50 to 60 with COVID-19, enrolled during active disease. The CDR3 runs from the conserved cysteine through the conserved F or W. The D gene is left open where the match is weak. Some rows have no size entry. The others give once, few or many, or a class for an expanded clone.

D: .; V: TRBV5-5; J: TRBJ1-1; size: .; CDR3: CASSLTGNTEAFF; DNA: TGTGCCAGCAGCTTGACAGGGAACACTGAAGCTTTCTTT
D: TRBD2; V: TRBV10-1; J: TRBJ2-1; size: .; CDR3: CASRGSGAYNEQFF; DNA: TGCGCCAGCAGAGGTAGCGGGGCGTACAATGAGCAGTTCTTC
D: .; V: TRBV28; J: TRBJ1-2; size: .; CDR3: CASSYRTVASREGYTF; DNA: TGTGCCAGCAGTTACCGGACAGTGGCCTCAAGGGAGGGCTACACCTTC
D: TRBD1; V: TRBV20-1; J: TRBJ1-5; size: .; CDR3: CSASRDRDQPQHF; DNA: TGCAGTGCTAGTAGGGACAGGGATCAGCCCCAGCATTTT
D: TRBD1; V: TRBV5-1; J: TRBJ1-2; size: .; CDR3: CASSLQGAFDGYTF; DNA: TGCGCCAGCAGCTTACAGGGGGCGTTCGATGGCTACACCTTC
D: TRBD1; V: TRBV28; J: TRBJ1-2; size: .; CDR3: CASSPSGTGGENYGYTF; DNA: TGTGCCAGCAGTCCTTCCGGGACAGGGGGCGAAAACTATGGCTACACCTTC
D: TRBD1; V: TRBV6-5; J: TRBJ1-1; size: once; CDR3: CASSKQGVRGTEAFF; DNA: TGTGCCAGCAGCAAACAGGGGGTGAGGGGCACTGAAGCTTTCTTT
D: .; V: TRBV13; J: TRBJ2-2; size: .; CDR3: CASSSRAGNTGELFF; DNA: TGTGCCAGCAGCTCCAGGGCAGGGAACACCGGGGAGCTGTTTTTT
D: .; V: TRBV18; J: TRBJ1-1; size: .; CDR3: CASSPPSLNTEAFF; DNA: TGTGCCAGCTCACCTCCGAGTTTGAACACTGAAGCTTTCTTT
D: .; V: TRBV7-2; J: TRBJ2-2; size: .; CDR3: CASSPRDFDTGELFF; DNA: TGTGCCAGCAGCCCAAGGGACTTTGACACCGGGGAGCTGTTTTTT
D: .; V: TRBV7-2; J: TRBJ2-6; size: once; CDR3: CASSLEWGAGANVLTF; DNA: TGTGCCAGCAGCTTAGAGTGGGGGGCTGGGGCCAACGTCCTGACTTTC
D: .; V: TRBV10-3; J: TRBJ1-6; size: .; CDR3: CAISGDTGSPLHF; DNA: TGTGCCATCAGTGGGGACACTGGGTCACCCCTCCACTTT
D: .; V: TRBV27; J: TRBJ2-7; size: .; CDR3: CASSLGGPAGEQYF; DNA: TGTGCCAGCAGTCTCGGGGGGCCAGCAGGCGAGCAGTACTTC
D: TRBD1; V: TRBV4-3; J: TRBJ2-1; size: once; CDR3: CASSQDLQGRYNEQFF; DNA: TGCGCCAGCAGCCAAGATCTACAGGGGCGATACAATGAGCAGTTCTTC
D: .; V: TRBV27; J: TRBJ2-3; size: once; CDR3: CASSTRRGGGTDTQYF; DNA: TGTGCCAGCAGTACCCGGCGGGGTGGGGGCACAGATACGCAGTATTTT
D: .; V: TRBV7-6; J: TRBJ1-1; size: .; CDR3: CASSTGTKNTEAFF; DNA: TGTGCCAGCAGCACCGGGACAAAAAACACTGAAGCTTTCTTT
D: .; V: TRBV7-9; J: TRBJ1-1; size: once; CDR3: CASSLGRVTMNTEAFF; DNA: TGTGCCAGCAGCTTAGGCAGGGTAACTATGAACACTGAAGCTTTCTTT
D: .; V: TRBV28; J: TRBJ2-3; size: .; CDR3: CASSTENTDTQYF; DNA: TGTGCCAGCAGCACAGAGAACACAGATACGCAGTATTTT
D: TRBD1; V: TRBV27; J: TRBJ1-2; size: .; CDR3: CASNRQGYDYGYTF; DNA: TGTGCCAGCAACCGACAGGGGTATGACTATGGCTACACCTTC
D: .; V: TRBV5-4; J: TRBJ2-5; size: .; CDR3: CASSLAGWETQYF; DNA: TGTGCCAGCAGCTTGGCGGGTTGGGAGACCCAGTACTTC
D: TRBD1; V: TRBV7-8; J: TRBJ1-5; size: .; CDR3: CASSSRGGQEGNQPQHF; DNA: TGTGCCAGCAGCTCCCGAGGGGGACAGGAGGGGAATCAGCCCCAGCATTTT
D: TRBD1; V: TRBV6-5; J: TRBJ2-7; size: .; CDR3: CASSYSPWTGDEQYF; DNA: TGTGCCAGCAGTTACTCACCCTGGACAGGGGATGAGCAGTACTTC
D: .; V: TRBV3-1/TRBV3-2; J: TRBJ2-4; size: .; CDR3: CARIRDIKNIQYF; DNA: TGTGCCAGGATCCGGGACATCAAAAACATTCAGTACTTC
D: .; V: TRBV7-9; J: TRBJ2-1; size: .; CDR3: CASSFGGANEQFF; DNA: TGTGCCAGCAGCTTTGGAGGGGCCAATGAGCAGTTCTTC
D: TRBD2; V: TRBV6-5; J: TRBJ2-3; size: .; CDR3: CASSLSGVDTDTQYF; DNA: TGTGCCAGCAGTCTTAGCGGGGTTGACACAGATACGCAGTATTTT
D: .; V: TRBV19; J: TRBJ2-7; size: .; CDR3: CASSPTQTGNEQYF; DNA: TGTGCCAGTAGTCCCACACAAACGGGGAACGAGCAGTACTTC
D: .; V: TRBV11-3; J: TRBJ2-1; size: few; CDR3: CASSQRTDNYNEQFF; DNA: TGTGCCAGCAGCCAGAGGACAGACAATTACAATGAGCAGTTCTTC
D: .; V: TRBV4-1; J: TRBJ1-6; size: few; CDR3: CASSPYGATDNSPLHF; DNA: TGCGCCAGCAGCCCGTATGGGGCCACGGATAATTCACCCCTCCACTTT
D: .; V: TRBV29-1; J: TRBJ1-2; size: few; CDR3: CSVEVNGYGYTF; DNA: TGCAGCGTTGAAGTTAACGGGTATGGCTACACCTTC
D: TRBD1; V: TRBV5-1; J: TRBJ1-1; size: once; CDR3: CASTSGQGNTEAFF; DNA: TGCGCCAGCACTTCGGGACAGGGGAACACTGAAGCTTTCTTT
D: .; V: TRBV5-1; J: TRBJ1-2; size: .; CDR3: CASSATAYGYTF; DNA: TGCGCCAGCAGCGCGACAGCATATGGCTACACCTTC
D: .; V: TRBV2; J: TRBJ2-3; size: .; CDR3: CATGTAGADTQYF; DNA: TGTGCCACAGGGACAGCGGGCGCAGATACGCAGTATTTT
D: TRBD1; V: TRBV4-1; J: TRBJ1-1; size: .; CDR3: CASSHPGTANTEAFF; DNA: TGCGCCAGCAGCCATCCCGGGACAGCGAACACTGAAGCTTTCTTT
D: .; V: TRBV18; J: TRBJ1-5; size: .; CDR3: CASSPRTEPSNQPQHF; DNA: TGTGCCAGCTCACCCAGGACAGAACCTAGCAATCAGCCCCAGCATTTT
D: TRBD1; V: TRBV6-1; J: TRBJ1-1; size: few; CDR3: CASSEYRGRTEAFF; DNA: TGTGCCAGCAGTGAATACAGGGGGAGAACTGAAGCTTTCTTT
D: .; V: TRBV28; J: TRBJ1-5; size: .; CDR3: CASCSVQGRNQPQHF; DNA: TGTGCCAGCTGCTCAGTCCAGGGAAGGAATCAGCCCCAGCATTTT
D: TRBD1; V: TRBV28; J: TRBJ2-7; size: .; CDR3: CASSSTRTGKFYEQYF; DNA: TGTGCCAGCAGTTCTACTCGGACAGGGAAGTTCTACGAGCAGTACTTC
D: TRBD1; V: TRBV10-1; J: TRBJ2-2; size: .; CDR3: CASRPGTGAGELFF; DNA: TGCGCCAGCAGACCCGGGACAGGGGCCGGGGAGCTGTTTTTT
D: TRBD1; V: TRBV3-1/TRBV3-2; J: TRBJ1-2; size: .; CDR3: CASSLPGTGASYGYTF; DNA: TGTGCCAGCAGCCTCCCCGGGACAGGGGCATCCTATGGCTACACCTTC
D: .; V: TRBV6-6; J: TRBJ2-2; size: once; CDR3: CASSPSGTGELFF; DNA: TGTGCCAGCAGTCCCTCGGGGACAGGGGAGCTGTTTTTT
D: .; V: TRBV5-8; J: TRBJ1-5; size: few; CDR3: CASSSGFRGQPQHF; DNA: TGTGCCAGCAGCTCCGGATTTAGGGGACAGCCCCAGCATTTT
D: TRBD2; V: TRBV30; J: TRBJ2-3; size: .; CDR3: CAWSPLSPLAGGITDTQYF; DNA: TGTGCCTGGAGTCCTTTATCCCCTCTAGCGGGGGGGATCACAGATACGCAGTATTTT
D: TRBD1; V: TRBV25-1; J: TRBJ2-3; size: .; CDR3: CASSEGQTFTDTQYF; DNA: TGTGCCAGCAGTGAGGGACAGACTTTCACAGATACGCAGTATTTT
D: TRBD1; V: TRBV11-2; J: TRBJ2-5; size: .; CDR3: CASSLLQGRVGTQYF; DNA: TGTGCCAGCAGCTTGTTACAGGGGAGAGTTGGGACCCAGTACTTC
D: .; V: TRBV9; J: TRBJ2-6; size: .; CDR3: CASSVGRVSSGANVLTF; DNA: TGTGCCAGCAGCGTAGGGAGGGTGAGCTCTGGGGCCAACGTCCTGACTTTC
D: TRBD1; V: TRBV7-9; J: TRBJ2-7; size: few; CDR3: CASTNPRKGTGWGEQYF; DNA: TGTGCCAGCACCAATCCGAGAAAAGGGACAGGGTGGGGCGAGCAGTACTTC
D: .; V: TRBV10-1; J: TRBJ1-4; size: .; CDR3: CASSETQNRQEKLFF; DNA: TGCGCCAGCAGTGAAACACAGAATCGTCAGGAAAAACTGTTTTTT
D: TRBD1; V: TRBV7-9; J: TRBJ2-1; size: .; CDR3: CASSLRQGARNEQFF; DNA: TGTGCCAGCAGCTTACGGCAGGGGGCGAGGAATGAGCAGTTCTTC